These 26 T cell receptor beta chains came from one sample sequenced in a study of T cells in Graves' hyperthyroidism and ophthalmopathy. Amplification yielded TCR beta CDR3 regions, with RNA transcripts as the source. Carried out on the TCR CDR3, a first-round RT-PCR used the HTBI primer set. One entry per CDR3 protein results from TCRdb running MiXCR on the multiplex PCR reads. The data show hundreds of thousands of distinct CDR3 sequences, under 25% seen once. Sequences were obtained from blood. These receptor sequences come from a man younger than 40 with Graves' ophthalmopathy.

V gene TRBV27 combines with J gene TRBJ2-2, with 7 bases that match TRBD1. The germline gives CDR1 MNHEY, CDR2 SMNVEV (reference sequence). V trimming: 2 bases; J trimming: 4 bases; junction bases outside the gene matches: 4. The CDR3 covers 15 residues. In nucleotides, the CDR3 is TGTGCCAGCAGTTTAATCCCAGGGGGCACCGGGGAGCTGTTTTTT. Protein: CASSLIPGGTGELFF.

The V and J genes are TRBV20-1 and TRBJ2-7; TRBD2 matches 11 bases. The CDR3 consists of 18 residues. Germline trimming cut 5 bases from V and 0 bases from J; bases unmatched to any gene: 15. Germline lookup yields CDR1 DFQATT and CDR2 SNEGSKA (reference sequence). The chain's CDR3 is CSARLLAGDHGDSYEQYF. CDR3 DNA sequence: TGCAGTGCTCGCCTACTAGCGGGAGACCACGGGGACTCCTACGAGCAGTACTTC.

This chain uses TRBV4-3 with TRBJ2-2, with D tentatively TRBD1 (5 bases). This CDR3 contains 15 residues. Trimming removed 3 bases from V and 5 bases from J, with 13 bases in between. Germline loops: CDR1 LGHNA, CDR2 YSLEER. CDR3 protein: CASSHGTQGTGELFF. CDR3 DNA sequence: TGCGCCAGCAGCCATGGAACCCAGGGTACCGGGGAGCTGTTTTTT.

This clonotype came up many times. V gene TRBV12-3 or TRBV12-4 combines with J gene TRBJ2-5; TRBD1 aligns across 8 bases. This CDR3 is 14 amino acids long. V trimming: 6 bases; J trimming: 1 base; junction bases outside the gene matches: 4. In DNA form, the CDR3 reads TGTGCCAGCAGCCGGACAGGGAGCCAAGAGACCCAGTACTTC. Translating it yields CASSRTGSQETQYF.

On this clonotype itself: This may come from a read error, since a much larger clone is one base off. The chain employs TRBV20-1 and TRBJ2-7; perhaps TRBD1 as D (5 bases). Per the germline V gene, CDR1 is DFQATT and CDR2 is SNEGSKA (reference sequence). The CDR3 is made up of 13 amino acids. V lost 0 bases, J lost 0 bases, and 6 bases lay in between. The CDR3 coding sequence is TGCAGTGCTAGAGAAGACAGCTCCTACGAGCAGTACTTC. It codes for CSAREDSSYEQYF.

The CDR3 nucleotides are TGTGCCAGCAGCCCCAAAAGGGCGGGAAGGCAGCCCCAGCATTTT. This sequence encodes CASSPKRAGRQPQHF. This chain links TRBV7-9 with TRBJ1-5; D is unclear. Per the germline V gene, CDR1 is SEHNR and CDR2 is FQNEAQ (reference sequence). The V gene lost 5 bases and the J gene lost 7 bases, with 18 bases spanning the gap. CDR3 length: 15 residues.

The sample holds one count of this clonotype. V and J are TRBV3-1 and TRBJ1-1; possible D gene TRBD1, 5 bases. From germline, CDR1 is LGHDT and CDR2 YNNKEL (reference sequence). V lost 8 bases, J lost 8 bases, and 12 bases lay in between. The CDR3 extends over 11 amino acids. The CDR3 region is CASLGESEAFF. The DNA for the CDR3 is TGTGCCAGCTTGGGGGAGTCCGAAGCTTTCTTT.

V usage is TRBV28 and J usage is TRBJ1-4, with a weak D call TRBD1 (6 bases). The CDR3 is 13 residues long. Germline V gene data show CDR1 as MDHEN and CDR2 as SYDVKM. Trimming removed 7 bases at V and 8 bases at J, with 14 bases between. The CDR3 loop is CASKGGLREKLFF. CDR3 bases: TGTGCCAGCAAGGGGGGGCTGAGGGAAAAACTGTTTTTT. Based on the CDR3 plus reference TRBV28 and TRBJ1-4, the full variable domain is DVKVTQSSRYLVKRTGEKVFLECVQDMDHENMFWYRQDPGLGLRLIYFSYDVKMKEKGDIPEGYSVSREKKERFSLILESASTNQTSMYLCASKGGLREKLFFGSGTQLSVL.

This clonotype appeared a few times. CDR3 DNA: TGCAGCGTTTTGGTCGGTTCCTACGAGCAGTACTTC. Encoded protein: CSVLVGSYEQYF. The chain recombines TRBV29-1 with TRBJ2-7; D unclear. V gave up 5 bases and J gave up 1 base, with 9 bases separating them. The CDR3 runs to 12 residues. CDR1 and CDR2 from the germline V gene are SQVTM and ANQGSEA.

This chain links TRBV19 with TRBJ2-5, with D uncertain. The ends were cut back, 3 bases at V and 4 bases at J, with 9 bases in the middle. Germline V lookup: CDR1 LNHDA, CDR2 SQIVND (reference sequence). The CDR3 covers 13 residues. CDR3 sequence: CASSMSRTETQYF. Written as DNA, the CDR3 is TGTGCCAGTAGTATGTCCAGGACAGAGACCCAGTACTTC.

This clonotype was observed a few times. The gene calls are TRBV24-1 and TRBJ2-2; D ambiguous. Trimming pared 0 bases from V and 6 bases from J, leaving 7 bases between. Germline CDR1 is KGHDR and CDR2 is SFDVKD. This CDR3 comprises 14 residues. For the CDR3, the DNA is TGTGCCACCAGTGATTTGTCCGGATCCGGGGAGCTGTTTTTT. This translates into CATSDLSGSGELFF.

The V and J genes are TRBV6-1 and TRBJ2-7, with D perhaps being TRBD1 or TRBD2 (5 bases each). CDR3 length: 15 residues. Trimming left V 3 bases short and J 2 bases short, with 14 bases between. Germline V gene sequence: CDR1 MNHNS, CDR2 SASEGT. The CDR3 reads CASSEPGTATYEQYF. The CDR3 DNA reads as TGTGCCAGCAGTGAGCCCGGGACGGCCACCTACGAGCAGTACTTC.

This clonotype was counted a few times. The rearrangement uses TRBV4-3 and TRBJ1-2; no firm D call. V dropped 0 bases and J dropped 1 base, with 9 bases sitting between them. CDR1 and CDR2 (germline): LGHNA, YSLEER. This CDR3 region has 15 residues. CDR3 DNA sequence: TGCGCCAGCAGCCAAGAGGGTACCCTTAACTATGGCTACACCTTC. It is translated as CASSQEGTLNYGYTF.

The chain's CDR3 is CASSEAAGTGTYEQYF. CDR3 in DNA: TGTGCCAGCAGTGAAGCGGCCGGGACTGGAACCTACGAGCAGTACTTC. The V gene is TRBV2, the J gene TRBJ2-7; possible D gene TRBD2, 6 bases. Trimming shortened V by 0 bases and J by 2 bases, and 14 bases separated the two germline ends. The CDR3 totals 16 residues. Germline V CDR1 and CDR2: SNHLY, FYNNEI.

V and J are TRBV27 and TRBJ2-1, with unresolved D. Trimming took off 7 bases at V and 8 bases at J, with 9 bases between the two ends. This CDR3 comprises 11 residues. Germline-derived CDR1 and CDR2 are MNHEY and SMNVEV (reference sequence). In DNA, the CDR3 is TGTGCCAGCAAATACGGAGATGAGCAGTTCTTC. Its protein is CASKYGDEQFF.

The table lists this clonotype with a few counts. CDR3 sequence (DNA): TGTGCCAGCAGTTACCCAGGTTCCTCTGGGGCCAACGTCCTGACTTTC. Residues: CASSYPGSSGANVLTF. This chain connects TRBV6-5 to TRBJ2-6; D remains unclear. V lost 2 bases, J lost 0 bases, and 8 bases lay in between. CDR3 length: 16 residues. Germline loops: CDR1 MNHEY, CDR2 SVGAGI.

The V and J genes are TRBV4-1 and TRBJ2-4; D might be TRBD2 (6 bases). V lost 0 bases and J 5 bases, leaving 14 bases between the germline ends. The CDR3 spans 16 residues. Germline loops: CDR1 MGHRA, CDR2 YSYEKL. The CDR3: CASSQDPRREQNIQYF. The DNA for the CDR3 is TGCGCCAGCAGCCAAGATCCCCGACGGGAGCAAAACATTCAGTACTTC.

In its sample, this clonotype was seen a few times. The chain carries TRBV3-1 and TRBJ2-2, with D uncertain. CDR1 is LGHDT, CDR2 YNNKEL, per germline (reference sequence). This CDR3 comprises 14 residues. V lost 6 bases, J lost 9 bases, and 17 bases lay in between. CDR3 loop: CASSNTQVIRELFF. CDR3 sequence (DNA): TGTGCCAGCAGTAACACACAAGTGATCCGGGAGCTGTTTTTT.

This chain joins TRBV20-1 and TRBJ2-1; D remains unclear. The CDR3 is 13 residues long. Germline V gene data show CDR1 as DFQATT and CDR2 as SNEGSKA (reference sequence). Trimming took 5 bases from V and 0 from J, leaving 8 bases between them. CDR3 amino acids: CSAVLPSYNEQFF. CDR3 bases: TGCAGTGCTGTACTACCCTCCTACAATGAGCAGTTCTTC.

This rearrangement joins TRBV6-2 or TRBV6-3 to TRBJ1-5; D gene ambiguous. The CDR3 totals 15 residues. Trimming shortened V by 0 bases and J by 6 bases, and 12 bases separated the two germline ends. In germline, CDR1 is MNHEY, CDR2 SVGEGT. CDR3 sequence (DNA): TGTGCCAGCAGTTACTCGATTGGTACGGCTCAGCCCCAGCATTTT. This codes for CASSYSIGTAQPQHF.

This clonotype was counted many times. The chain is built from TRBV11-2 and TRBJ1-4, with a tentative D call TRBD1 (5 bases). Trimming removed 1 base at V and 8 bases at J, with 23 bases between. This CDR3 is 18 amino acids long. Germline lookup yields CDR1 SGHAT and CDR2 FQNNGV. CDR3 region: CASSLVGPGATVGEKLFF. The CDR3 bases are TGTGCCAGCAGCTTAGTAGGACCTGGGGCCACCGTTGGCGAAAAACTGTTTTTT.

This chain connects TRBV12-3 or TRBV12-4 to TRBJ2-3, with a possible D match to TRBD1 (5 bases). The CDR3 length is 14 residues. Deletions cut 3 bases from V and 0 bases from J, with 7 bases between. CDR3 residues: CASSFRVSTDTQYF. The CDR3 DNA is TGTGCCAGCAGTTTCAGGGTTAGCACAGATACGCAGTATTTT.

This clonotype was observed a few times. This chain connects TRBV28 to TRBJ2-1, with 15 nucleotides matching TRBD2. V was clipped by 3 bases and J by 13 bases; unmatched bases: 10. CDR1 MDHEN and CDR2 SYDVKM come from the germline V gene. This CDR3 region has 16 residues. The CDR3 reads CASSFLGLAGGSVQFF. The CDR3 region has the DNA TGTGCCAGCAGTTTCCTCGGACTAGCGGGGGGGTCGGTACAGTTCTTC.

This clonotype was seen at least ten times. The rearrangement joins TRBV5-1 to TRBJ2-7, with 9 bases lining up with TRBD1. CDR1 SGHRS and CDR2 YFSETQ come from the germline V gene. Losses at the gene ends were 3 bases for V and 3 bases for J; bases not matched to a gene: 4. This CDR3 is built from 14 residues. As DNA, the CDR3 is TGCGCCAGCAGCTCCGGGACAGGGCACTACGAGCAGTACTTC. Residues: CASSSGTGHYEQYF.

As to this clonotype: The CDR3 carries no conserved terminal phenylalanine or tryptophan, so it likely arises from a read error. This chain connects TRBV7-2 to TRBJ2-3; the D is unclear. From germline, CDR1 is SGHTA and CDR2 FQGNSA. This CDR3 is built from 14 residues. The ends were cut back, 2 bases at V and 5 bases at J, with 11 bases in the middle. CDR3 DNA: TGTGCCAGCAGCTTATTATCCCTGGGAGATACGCAGTATTCT. As protein: CASSLLSLGDTQYS.

Many counts were recorded for this clonotype. The rearrangement links TRBV18 to TRBJ2-7, with a weak D call TRBD1 (6 bases). This CDR3 contains 13 residues. The germline V gene encodes CDR1 KGHSH and CDR2 LQKENI. Trimming took 3 bases from V and 8 from J, leaving 14 bases between them. The CDR3 nucleotides read TGTGCCAGCTCACCCCCGGACAGCCCCCAGCAGTACTTC. Translated, it gives CASSPPDSPQQYF.